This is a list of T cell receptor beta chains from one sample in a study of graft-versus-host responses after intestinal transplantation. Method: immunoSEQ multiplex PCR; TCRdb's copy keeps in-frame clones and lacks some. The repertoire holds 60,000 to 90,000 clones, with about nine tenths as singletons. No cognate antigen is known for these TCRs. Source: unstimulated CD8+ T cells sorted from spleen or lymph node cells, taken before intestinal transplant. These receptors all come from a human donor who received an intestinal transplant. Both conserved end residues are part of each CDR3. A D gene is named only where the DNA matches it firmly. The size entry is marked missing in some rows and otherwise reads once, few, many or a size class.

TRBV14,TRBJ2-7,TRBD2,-,CASSASGTAYEQYF,TGTGCCAGCAGCGCCAGCGGGACCGCCTACGAGCAGTACTTC
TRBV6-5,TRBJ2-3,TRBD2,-,CASSLASGADTQYF,TGTGCCAGCAGTTTGGCTAGCGGGGCAGATACGCAGTATTTT
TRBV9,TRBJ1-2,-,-,CASSQRSRPLDYGYTF,TGTGCCAGCAGCCAACGGAGTAGGCCGCTGGACTATGGCTACACCTTC
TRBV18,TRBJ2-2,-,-,CASSPKEGINTGELFF,TGTGCCAGCTCACCGAAGGAGGGGATCAACACCGGGGAGCTGTTTTTT
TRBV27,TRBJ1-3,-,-,CASSPRGGTFSGNTIYF,TGTGCCAGCAGTCCCCGGGGGGGCACCTTCTCTGGAAACACCATATATTTT
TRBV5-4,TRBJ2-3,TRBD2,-,CASSDRLAENTDTQYF,TGTGCCAGCAGCGATCGACTAGCGGAAAACACAGATACGCAGTATTTT
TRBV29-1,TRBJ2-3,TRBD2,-,CSVEGLAGGFGRDTQYF,TGCAGCGTTGAAGGTTTAGCGGGGGGATTCGGGAGGGATACGCAGTATTTT
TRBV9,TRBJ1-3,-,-,CASSVFYSGNTIYF,TGTGCCAGCAGCGTATTTTACTCTGGAAACACCATATATTTT
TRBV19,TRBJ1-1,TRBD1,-,CASTIGTGRTEAFF,TGTGCCAGTACCATAGGGACAGGGAGGACTGAAGCTTTCTTT
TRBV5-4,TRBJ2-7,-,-,CASSLGGLGSSYEQYF,TGTGCCAGCAGCTTGGGGGGGCTCGGATCCTCCTACGAGCAGTACTTC
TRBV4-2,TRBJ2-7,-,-,CASSQEGHGYEQYF,TGTGCCAGCAGCCAAGAGGGGCACGGCTACGAGCAGTACTTC
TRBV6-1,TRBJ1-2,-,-,CASSEPRGFGYTF,TGTGCCAGCAGTGAACCGCGAGGGTTCGGCTACACCTTC
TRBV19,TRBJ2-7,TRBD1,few,CASSAGTGIYEQYF,TGTGCCAGTAGTGCGGGGACAGGGATCTACGAGCAGTACTTC
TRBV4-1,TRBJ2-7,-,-,CASSQGRGLNYEQYF,TGCGCCAGCAGCCAAGGGCGCGGCTTAAACTACGAGCAGTACTTC
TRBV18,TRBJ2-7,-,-,CASSTETGPYEQYF,TGTGCCAGCTCAACGGAAACAGGCCCCTACGAGCAGTACTTC
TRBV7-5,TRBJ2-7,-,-,CARSAGGYEQYF,TGTGCCAGAAGCGCCGGGGGGTACGAGCAGTACTTC
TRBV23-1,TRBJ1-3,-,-,CASSQSEGISGNTIYF,TGCGCCAGCAGTCAATCGGAGGGGATCTCTGGAAACACCATATATTTT
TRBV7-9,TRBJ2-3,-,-,CASRPLNGQLGADTQYF,TGTGCCAGCAGACCCCTCAATGGACAGCTGGGCGCAGATACGCAGTATTTT
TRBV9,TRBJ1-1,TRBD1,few,CASSVGTGVNTEAFF,TGTGCCAGCAGCGTGGGGACAGGGGTGAACACTGAAGCTTTCTTT
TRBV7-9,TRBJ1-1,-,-,CASSLVRGEDTEAFF,TGTGCCAGCAGCTTAGTTCGGGGGGAAGACACTGAAGCTTTCTTT
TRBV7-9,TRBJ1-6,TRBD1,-,CVTAGGQRDSPLHF,TGTGTGACCGCCGGGGGACAGAGGGATTCACCCCTCCACTTT
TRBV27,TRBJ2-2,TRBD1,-,CASLPGQGWNGELFF,TGTGCCAGCCTACCAGGACAGGGTTGGAACGGGGAGCTGTTTTTT
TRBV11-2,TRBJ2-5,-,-,CASSLEGLIETQYF,TGTGCCAGCAGCTTAGAGGGCCTTATAGAGACCCAGTACTTC
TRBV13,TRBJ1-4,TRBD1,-,CASSQGQGPNEKLFF,TGTGCCAGCAGCCAGGGACAGGGACCCAATGAAAAACTGTTTTTT
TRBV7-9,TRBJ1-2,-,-,CASSTLNRDPYGYTF,TGTGCCAGCAGCACCCTAAACAGGGATCCCTATGGCTACACCTTC
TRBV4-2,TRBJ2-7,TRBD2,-,CASSQDPTSGGYEQYF,TGTGCCAGCAGCCAAGATCCGACCAGCGGGGGCTACGAGCAGTACTTC
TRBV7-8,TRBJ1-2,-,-,CASSGGGDAYGYTF,TGTGCCAGCAGCGGAGGGGGGGACGCCTATGGCTACACCTTC
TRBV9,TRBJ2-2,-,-,CASSVVGGTGELFF,TGTGCCAGCAGCGTAGTGGGGGGCACCGGGGAGCTGTTTTTT
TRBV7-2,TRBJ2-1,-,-,CASSPGTFYNEQFF,TGTGCCAGCAGCCCCGGGACTTTTTACAATGAGCAGTTCTTC
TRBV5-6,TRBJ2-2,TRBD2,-,CASSSRPTGGNTGELFF,TGTGCCAGCAGCTCCCGCCCCACGGGAGGGAACACCGGGGAGCTGTTTTTT